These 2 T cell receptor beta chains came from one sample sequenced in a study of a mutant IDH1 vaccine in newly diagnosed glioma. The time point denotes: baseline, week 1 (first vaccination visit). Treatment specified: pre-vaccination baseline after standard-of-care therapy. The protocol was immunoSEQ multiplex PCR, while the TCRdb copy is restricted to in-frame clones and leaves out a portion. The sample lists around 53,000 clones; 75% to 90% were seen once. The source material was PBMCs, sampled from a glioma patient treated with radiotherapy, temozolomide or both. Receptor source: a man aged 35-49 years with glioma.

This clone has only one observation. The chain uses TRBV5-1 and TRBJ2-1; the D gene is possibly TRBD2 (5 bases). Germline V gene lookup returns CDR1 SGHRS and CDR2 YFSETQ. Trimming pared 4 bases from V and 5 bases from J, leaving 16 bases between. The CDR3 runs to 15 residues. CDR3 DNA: TGCGCCAGCAGCAACGGAGGTGCCATGAACAATGAGCAGTTCTTC. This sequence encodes CASSNGGAMNNEQFF.

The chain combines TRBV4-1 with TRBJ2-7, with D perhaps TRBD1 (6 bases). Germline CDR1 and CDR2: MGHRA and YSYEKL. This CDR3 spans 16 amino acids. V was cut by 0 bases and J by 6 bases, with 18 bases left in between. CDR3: CASSQDSGQRSREQYF. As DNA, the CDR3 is TGCGCCAGCAGCCAAGACTCAGGACAGAGGTCGCGCGAGCAGTACTTC.